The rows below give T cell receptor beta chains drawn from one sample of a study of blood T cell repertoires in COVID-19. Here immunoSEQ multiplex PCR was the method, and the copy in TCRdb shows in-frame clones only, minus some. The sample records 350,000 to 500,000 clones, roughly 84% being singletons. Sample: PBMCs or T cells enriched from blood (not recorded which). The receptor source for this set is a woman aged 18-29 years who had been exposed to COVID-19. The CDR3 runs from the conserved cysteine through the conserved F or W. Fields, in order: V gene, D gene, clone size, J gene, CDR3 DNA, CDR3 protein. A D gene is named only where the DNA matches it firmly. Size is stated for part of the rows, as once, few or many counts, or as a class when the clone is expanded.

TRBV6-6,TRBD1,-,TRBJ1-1,TGTGCCAGCAGTCAACTATATAACACAGGGGGCCACACTGAAGCTTTCTTT,CASSQLYNTGGHTEAFF
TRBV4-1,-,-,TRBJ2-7,TGCGCCAGCAGCCAAGAATACAGCTTCTACGAGCAGTACTTC,CASSQEYSFYEQYF
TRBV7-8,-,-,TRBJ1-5,TGTGCCAGCAGCTACCCTTCGGGCGGGCAGCCCCAGCATTTT,CASSYPSGGQPQHF
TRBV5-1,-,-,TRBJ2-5,TGCGCCAGCAGCTCGGAGACGGACAGTCAATGGGCCCAGTACTTC,CASSSETDSQWAQYF
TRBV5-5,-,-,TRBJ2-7,TGTGCCAGCAGCTTGGTACCAGGGTTGAAGGACGAGCAGTACTTC,CASSLVPGLKDEQYF
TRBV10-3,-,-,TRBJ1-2,TGTGCCACCACGGGGGGGGTGCGTAACGATGGCTACACCTTC,CATTGGVRNDGYTF
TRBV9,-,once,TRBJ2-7,TGTGCCAGCAGCGTAGGGGGACTTCCGAGCTCCTACGAGCAGTACTTC,CASSVGGLPSSYEQYF
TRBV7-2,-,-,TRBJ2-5,TGTGCCAGCAGCCGCGGGGCTACCCTGGGGACCCAGTACTTC,CASSRGATLGTQYF
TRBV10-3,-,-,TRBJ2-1,TGTGCCATCAGTGAAGGCGGGGGCAGAGGGAATGAGCAGTTCTTC,CAISEGGGRGNEQFF
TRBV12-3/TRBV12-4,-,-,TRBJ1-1,TGTGCCAGCAGTCAAAAATGGGGGGCTGAAGCTTTCTTT,CASSQKWGAEAFF
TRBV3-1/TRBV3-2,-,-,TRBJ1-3,TGTGCCAGCAGCCGAATCCCCGGCTCTGGAAACACCATATATTTT,CASSRIPGSGNTIYF
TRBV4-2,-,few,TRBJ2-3,TGTGCCAGCAGCCACTCGGGAGGGGGCGGGGCAGATACGCAGTATTTT,CASSHSGGGGADTQYF
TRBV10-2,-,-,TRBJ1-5,TGCGCCAGCAGTGAGTCAGGGGGGGTTCAGCCCCAGCATTTT,CASSESGGVQPQHF
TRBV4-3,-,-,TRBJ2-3,TGCGCCAGCAGCCAAGCGAAGGGACTCGCGGGATTCACAGATACGCAGTATTTT,CASSQAKGLAGFTDTQYF
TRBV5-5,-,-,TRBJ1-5,TGTGCCAGCAGCGAACGGGATGCACTTTGGGGTCAGCCCCAGCATTTT,CASSERDALWGQPQHF
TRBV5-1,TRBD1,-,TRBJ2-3,TGCGCCAGCTATGGGATGGGACAGGGTTTTTCGGGCACAGATACGCAGTATTTT,CASYGMGQGFSGTDTQYF
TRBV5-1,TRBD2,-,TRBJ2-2,TGCGCCAGCAGCTTGGTGCGGGGGGCGAGCACCGGGGAGCTGTTTTTT,CASSLVRGASTGELFF
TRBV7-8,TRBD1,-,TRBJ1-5,TGTGCCAGCAGCTACTCCCGGACAGGGAACAATCAGCCCCAGCATTTT,CASSYSRTGNNQPQHF
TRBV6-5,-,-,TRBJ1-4,TGTGCCAGCAGTTACACAAGGCAGGGGGAAAAACTGTTTTTT,CASSYTRQGEKLFF
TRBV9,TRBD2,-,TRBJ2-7,TGTGCCAGCAGCGTAACCGGGACTAGCGGACAGCAGTACTTC,CASSVTGTSGQQYF
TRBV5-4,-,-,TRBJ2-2,TGTGCCAGCAGCTTGCGACAGTCGACGAACACCGGGGAGCTGTTTTTT,CASSLRQSTNTGELFF
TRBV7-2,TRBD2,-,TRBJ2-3,TGTGCCAGCAGCTTAATAGGCGGGGGGGCCGCAGATACGCAGTATTTT,CASSLIGGGAADTQYF
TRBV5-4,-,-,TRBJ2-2,TGTGCCAGCAGCCCTCCCCCCGGGAAGGGTAACACCGGGGAGCTGTTTTTT,CASSPPPGKGNTGELFF
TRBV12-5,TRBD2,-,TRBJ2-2,TGTGCTAGTGGTTTGGTATCACGCGGGAGCACGCCCGGGGAGCTGTTTTTT,CASGLVSRGSTPGELFF
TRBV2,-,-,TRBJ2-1,TGTGCCAGCAGTGAAATGCCCACGGAGGATGAGCAGTTCTTC,CASSEMPTEDEQFF
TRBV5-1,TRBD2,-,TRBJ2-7,TGCGCCAGCAGCTTGTTCGGGACTAGCGGGGGGCAGTCCTACGAGCAGTACTTC,CASSLFGTSGGQSYEQYF
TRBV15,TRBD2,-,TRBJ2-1,TGTGCCACCAGCAGCCTTAGGGGCGGGAGGAATGAGCAGTTCTTC,CATSSLRGGRNEQFF
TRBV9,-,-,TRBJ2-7,TGTGCCAGCAGCGTAGACAACTACGAGCAGTACTTC,CASSVDNYEQYF
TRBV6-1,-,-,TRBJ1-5,TGTGCCAGCAGTGAACTTAGCAATCAGCCCCAGCATTTT,CASSELSNQPQHF
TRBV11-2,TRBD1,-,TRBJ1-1,TGTGCCAGCTCACGGACAGGTGACTACACTGAAGCTTTCTTT,CASSRTGDYTEAFF
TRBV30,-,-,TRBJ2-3,TGTGCCTGCGGATCTAGCACAGATACGCAGTATTTT,CACGSSTDTQYF
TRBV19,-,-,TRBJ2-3,TGTGCCAGTAGTAACCACCGTGGAGGGCGAACAGATACGCAGTATTTT,CASSNHRGGRTDTQYF
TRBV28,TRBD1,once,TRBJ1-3,TGTGCCAGCAACCCACAGACAGGGTCCGGACGAGGGGGCACCATATATTTT,CASNPQTGSGRGGTIYF
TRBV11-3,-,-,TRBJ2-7,TGTGCCAGCAGCTCGAGGGTTATGGGCGAGCAGTACTTC,CASSSRVMGEQYF
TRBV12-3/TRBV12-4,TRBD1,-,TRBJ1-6,TGTGCCAGCGGGGGACAGGGTCAATCACCCCTCCACTTT,CASGGQGQSPLHF
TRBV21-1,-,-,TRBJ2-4,TGTGCCAGCAGCATTGGGGACAGGGGGCGAGTCATTCAGTACTTC,CASSIGDRGRVIQYF
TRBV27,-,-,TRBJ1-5,TGTGCCAGCGGCTTAAACCTTCCCAATCAGCCCCAGCATTTT,CASGLNLPNQPQHF
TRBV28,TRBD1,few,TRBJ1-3,TGTGCCAGCAGTTCGACAGGGGATGGAAACACCATATATTTT,CASSSTGDGNTIYF
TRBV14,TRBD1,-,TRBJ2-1,TGTGCCAGCAGCCCAGGATGGACAGGGTATGAGCAGTTCTTC,CASSPGWTGYEQFF
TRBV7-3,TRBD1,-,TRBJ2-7,TGTGCCAGCAGGTACCGGGACAGGCTCTACGAGCAGTACTTC,CASRYRDRLYEQYF
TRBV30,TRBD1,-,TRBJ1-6,TGTGCCTTATCGGGACAGACCAATTCACCCCTCCACTTT,CALSGQTNSPLHF
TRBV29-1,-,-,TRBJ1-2,TGCAGCGTTGAAACAGATATCGAGGGTAACTATGGCTACACCTTC,CSVETDIEGNYGYTF
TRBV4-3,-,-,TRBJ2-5,TGCGCCAGCAGCCAAGACTTGAGGCGCGCCTTCCAAGAGACCCAGTACTTC,CASSQDLRRAFQETQYF
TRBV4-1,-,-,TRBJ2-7,TGCGCCAGCAGCCTGGCCGAAAACTACGAGCAGTACTTC,CASSLAENYEQYF
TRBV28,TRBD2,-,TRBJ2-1,TGTGCCAGCAGCTCTATCGGACTAGCGGACAATGAGCAGTTCTTC,CASSSIGLADNEQFF
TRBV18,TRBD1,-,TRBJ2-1,TGTGCCAGCTCACCACTCGGGACAGGGTACAATGAGCAGTTCTTC,CASSPLGTGYNEQFF
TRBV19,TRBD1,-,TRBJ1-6,TGTGCCAGTAGTGCCAACAGGGGGTTTCGGGATTCACCCCTCCACTTT,CASSANRGFRDSPLHF
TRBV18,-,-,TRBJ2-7,TGTGCCAGCTCATCACAGAGAACCTACGAGCAGTACTTC,CASSSQRTYEQYF
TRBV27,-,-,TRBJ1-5,TGTGCCAGCAGTTTAACAGACAATCAGCCCCAGCATTTT,CASSLTDNQPQHF
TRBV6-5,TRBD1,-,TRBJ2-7,TGTGCCAGCAGTTATCAGGGGGCCTACGAGCAGTACTTC,CASSYQGAYEQYF
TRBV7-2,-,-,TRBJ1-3,TGTGCCAGCAGCCTGGAGGCAGGGGTTGGAAACACCATATATTTT,CASSLEAGVGNTIYF
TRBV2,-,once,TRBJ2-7,TGTGCCAGCAGTGACAACGAGCAGTACTTC,CASSDNEQYF